This TCR beta chain emerged from a study of blood T cell repertoires in COVID-19. In the original processing: It was from reference gene primer amplification that nucleated cell counts were estimated. TCRdb's copy holds only in-frame clones and misses some; the assay was immunoSEQ multiplex PCR. That table is the source of V, J and clone size, and D and trimming were worked out from the DNA. The sample records around 230,000 clones, 65% to 90% being singletons. Enrolment of Seattle patients took place during active infection, and they were followed longitudinally. Germline trimming cut 6 bases from V and 1 base from J; bases unmatched to any gene: 2. Germline-derived CDR1 and CDR2 are SNHLY and FYNNEI. CDR3 length equals 14 residues.

The rearrangement uses TRBV2 and TRBJ2-7; 11 nucleotides align to TRBD1. The sequencing input was peripheral blood. This TCR came from a man aged 45 to 65 with COVID-19, enrolled during active disease. CDR3 nucleotides: TGTGCCAGCAGAGGGACAGGGGGTTCCTACGAGCAGTACTTC. It translates to CASRGTGGSYEQYF.